The 15 T cell receptor beta chains below all came from one sample that was sequenced in a study of OX40 agonist ivuxolimab in advanced cancers. TCRdb's table, derived via immunoSEQ multiplex PCR, lists solely in-frame clones and lacks some. The table lists 24,000 or so clones, 79% of them singletons, with 9.5% to 15% in the top ten. Sequencing was performed on CD4+ or CD8+ T cells sorted from blood, taken in a trial of the OX40 agonist ivuxolimab. All receptors derive from an adult with an advanced solid tumor such as melanoma, head and neck, liver or kidney cancer.

By frequency in the sample, this clone is medium-sized. The rearrangement joins TRBV27 to TRBJ2-7; the match to TRBD1 covers 9 bases. Germline V gene data show CDR1 as MNHEY and CDR2 as SMNVEV (reference sequence). This CDR3 region has 14 residues. Unmatched junction bases numbered 5, after V lost 5 bases and J lost 3 bases. The CDR3 DNA reads as TGTGCCAGCAGTGTACAGGGGGCGAACTACGAGCAGTACTTC. Its protein product is CASSVQGANYEQYF.

The chain joins TRBV7-3 to TRBJ1-5, with D unresolved. Germline lookup yields CDR1 SGHTA and CDR2 FQGTGA. The CDR3 loop spans 15 amino acids. Trimming took off 2 bases at V and 5 bases at J, with 13 bases between the two ends. CDR3 amino acids: CASSLWPGGDQPQHF. CDR3 bases: TGTGCCAGCAGCTTATGGCCCGGTGGGGATCAGCCCCAGCATTTT.

The V call is TRBV27, the J call TRBJ1-2; TRBD1 is a possible D gene (6 bases). The germline V gene has CDR1 MNHEY and CDR2 SMNVEV (reference sequence). The CDR3 loop spans 13 amino acids. The V and J ends lost 3 bases and 5 bases respectively, with 10 bases between them. Here the CDR3 DNA reads TGTGCCAGCAGTTTTCGGGGGCCTTATGGCTACACCTTC. Protein: CASSFRGPYGYTF.

In this sample, this clone turned up a few times. The rearrangement uses TRBV19 and TRBJ2-6; no definite D call. This CDR3 contains 15 residues. V was shortened by 6 bases and J by 0 bases, with 9 bases between the two germline ends. Germline V CDR1 and CDR2: LNHDA, SQIVND (reference sequence). The CDR3 region is CASSFSFSGANVLTF. The CDR3 DNA follows: TGTGCCAGTAGCTTCAGCTTCTCTGGGGCCAACGTCCTGACTTTC.

The rearrangement uses TRBV5-4 and TRBJ1-1, with TRBD1 matching 7 bases. Germline V gene data show CDR1 as SGHNT and CDR2 as YYREEE (reference sequence). V lost 6 bases, J lost 5 bases, and 4 bases stayed unmatched. There are 12 residues in the CDR3. The CDR3 here is CASTRQGTEAFF. Written as DNA, the CDR3 is TGTGCCAGCACAAGACAGGGAACTGAAGCTTTCTTT.

The chain carries TRBV7-9 and TRBJ2-2, with a tentative D call TRBD1 (5 bases). The V end was cut by 0 bases, the J end by 4 bases, with 9 bases between. The CDR3 has 15 amino acids. Germline CDR1 reads SEHNR; CDR2 reads FQNEAQ (reference sequence). Here the CDR3 DNA reads TGTGCCAGCAGCTTAGCCGACAGCCGCACCGGGGAGCTGTTTTTT. Protein sequence: CASSLADSRTGELFF.

The chain combines TRBV27 with TRBJ1-1, with D tentatively TRBD1 (5 bases). V dropped 5 bases and J dropped 1 base, with 11 bases sitting between them. This CDR3 has 14 amino acids. Germline CDR1 MNHEY, CDR2 SMNVEV (reference sequence). CDR3 amino acids: CASSERGWNTEAFF. DNA for the CDR3: TGTGCCAGCAGTGAACGGGGGTGGAACACTGAAGCTTTCTTT.

The chain employs TRBV30 and TRBJ1-1; D perhaps matches TRBD1 (5 bases). CDR3 length equals 12 residues. V was shortened by 1 base and J by 6 bases, with 9 bases between the two germline ends. Germline CDR1 and CDR2: GTSNPN and SVGIG (reference sequence). Here the CDR3 reads CAWSAWGPEAFF. As DNA, the CDR3 is TGTGCCTGGAGTGCTTGGGGACCTGAAGCTTTCTTT.

J is TRBJ1-2 and V is TRBV6-4; perhaps TRBD1 as D (6 bases). V was trimmed by 8 bases and J by 6 bases, leaving 13 bases between them. The germline gives CDR1 MRHNA, CDR2 SNTAGT. This CDR3 spans 12 amino acids. The CDR3 DNA is TGTGCCAGCGGTGGTGGGGGCGATGGCTACACCTTC. Its protein product is CASGGGGDGYTF.

J is TRBJ2-1 and V is TRBV18; 10 nucleotides line up with TRBD2. V was pared by 1 base and J by 9 bases, with 6 bases of the junction left unmatched. The CDR3 is made up of 15 amino acids. Germline V gene data show CDR1 as KGHSH and CDR2 as LQKENI. CDR3 region: CASSPQERGGAEQFF. CDR3 bases: TGTGCCAGCTCACCACAGGAGCGGGGGGGCGCTGAGCAGTTCTTC.

In its sample, this clone was seen once. The chain employs TRBV7-2 and TRBJ2-1, with D tentatively TRBD1 or TRBD2 (7 bases each). The germline gives CDR1 SGHTA, CDR2 FQGNSA. The V and J ends lost 4 bases and 2 bases respectively, with 15 bases between them. The CDR3 is made up of 16 amino acids. The CDR3 is CASSSQGGQTYNEQFF. DNA of the CDR3: TGTGCCAGCAGCTCCCAGGGGGGGCAGACCTACAATGAGCAGTTCTTC.

V usage is TRBV18 and J usage is TRBJ1-2; D may be TRBD1 (5 bases). Trimming took 0 bases from V and 1 from J, leaving 18 bases between them. Germline lookup yields CDR1 KGHSH and CDR2 LQKENI. The CDR3 is made up of 18 amino acids. CDR3 sequence: CASSPPLPGNRRNYGYTF. CDR3 sequence (DNA): TGTGCCAGCTCACCACCTCTCCCCGGGAACAGGCGTAACTATGGCTACACCTTC.

The chain links TRBV5-1 to TRBJ1-1, with a possible D match to TRBD1 (6 bases). Germline V CDR1 and CDR2: SGHRS, YFSETQ. The V end was cut by 3 bases, the J end by 4 bases, with 16 bases between. CDR3 length equals 15 residues. CDR3 nucleotide sequence: TGCGCCAGCAGCTATAAGGGACAAACGGCCACTGAAGCTTTCTTT. It is translated as CASSYKGQTATEAFF.

V gene TRBV5-6 combines with J gene TRBJ2-2; weak D call: TRBD1 (6 bases). Trimming pared 2 bases from V and 11 bases from J, leaving 10 bases between. Per germline, CDR1 SGHDT and CDR2 YYEEEE. This CDR3 contains 12 residues. CDR3 bases: TGTGCCAGCAGCTTTGACAGGAAAGAGCTGTTTTTT. This encodes CASSFDRKELFF. Complete variable domain (other parts from reference TRBV5-6 and TRBJ2-2): DAGVTQSPTHLIKTRGQQVTLRCSPKSGHDTVSWYQQALGQGPQFIFQYYEEEERQRGNFPDRFSGHQFPNYSSELNVNALLLGDSALYLCASSFDRKELFFGEGSRLTVL.

The chain recombines TRBV28 with TRBJ2-1, with D unresolved. Trimming pared 4 bases from V and 6 bases from J, leaving 13 bases between. Germline V gives CDR1 MDHEN, CDR2 SYDVKM. The CDR3 is made up of 14 amino acids. The CDR3 sequence is CASSYPGHSNEQFF. The DNA for the CDR3 is TGTGCCAGCAGTTACCCCGGGCACTCCAATGAGCAGTTCTTC. Using reference TRBV28 and TRBJ2-1 for the parts outside the CDR3, the full variable domain is DVKVTQSSRYLVKRTGEKVFLECVQDMDHENMFWYRQDPGLGLRLIYFSYDVKMKEKGDIPEGYSVSREKKERFSLILESASTNQTSMYLCASSYPGHSNEQFFGPGTRLTVL.